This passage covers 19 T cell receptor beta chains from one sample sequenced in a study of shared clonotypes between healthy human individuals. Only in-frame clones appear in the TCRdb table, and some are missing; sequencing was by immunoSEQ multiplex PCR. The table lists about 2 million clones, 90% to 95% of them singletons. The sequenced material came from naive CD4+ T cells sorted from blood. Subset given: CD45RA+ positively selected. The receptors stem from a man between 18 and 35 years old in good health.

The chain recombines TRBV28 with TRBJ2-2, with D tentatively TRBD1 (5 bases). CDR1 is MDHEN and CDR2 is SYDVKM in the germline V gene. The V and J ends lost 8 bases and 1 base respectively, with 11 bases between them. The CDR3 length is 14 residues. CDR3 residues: CASLSGQNTGELFF. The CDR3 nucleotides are TGTGCCAGCCTGTCCGGACAGAACACCGGGGAGCTGTTTTTT.

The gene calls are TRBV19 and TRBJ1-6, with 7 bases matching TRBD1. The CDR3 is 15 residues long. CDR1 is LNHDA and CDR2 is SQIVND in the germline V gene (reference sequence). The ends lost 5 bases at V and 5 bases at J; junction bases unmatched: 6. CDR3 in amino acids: CASSSEDRDNSPLHF. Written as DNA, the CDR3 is TGTGCCAGTAGTTCGGAAGACAGGGATAATTCACCCCTCCACTTT.

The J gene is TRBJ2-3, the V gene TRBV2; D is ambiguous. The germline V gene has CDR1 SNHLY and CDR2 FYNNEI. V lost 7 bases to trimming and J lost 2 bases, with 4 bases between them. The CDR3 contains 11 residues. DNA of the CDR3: TGTGCCAGCATGGTCACAGATACGCAGTATTTT. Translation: CASMVTDTQYF.

DNA for the CDR3: TGTGCCAGCAGCGTAGGCAGGGGAGGCAATTCACCCCTCCACTTT. Encoded protein: CASSVGRGGNSPLHF. This chain links TRBV9 with TRBJ1-6; D might be TRBD1 (6 bases). This CDR3 comprises 15 residues. The germline V gene has CDR1 SGDLS and CDR2 YYNGEE. V shed 0 bases and J shed 7 bases, with 11 bases lying between them.

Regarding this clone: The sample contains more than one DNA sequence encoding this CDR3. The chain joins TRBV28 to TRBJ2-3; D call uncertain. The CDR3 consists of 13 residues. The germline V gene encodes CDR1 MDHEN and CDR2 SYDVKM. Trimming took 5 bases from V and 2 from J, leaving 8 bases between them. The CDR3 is CASSPPATDTQYF. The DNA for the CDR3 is TGTGCCAGCAGTCCCCCGGCCACAGATACGCAGTATTTT.

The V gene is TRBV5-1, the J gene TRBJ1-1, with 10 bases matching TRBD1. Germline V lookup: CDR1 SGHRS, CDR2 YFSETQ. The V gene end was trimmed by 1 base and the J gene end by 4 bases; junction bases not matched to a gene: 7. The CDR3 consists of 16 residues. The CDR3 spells CASSLNPGTGVTEAFF. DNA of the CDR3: TGCGCCAGCAGCTTGAACCCCGGGACAGGGGTCACTGAAGCTTTCTTT.

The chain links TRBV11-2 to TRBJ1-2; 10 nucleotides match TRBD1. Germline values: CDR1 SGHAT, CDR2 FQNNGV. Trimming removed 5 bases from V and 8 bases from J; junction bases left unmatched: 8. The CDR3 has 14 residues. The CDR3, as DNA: TGTGCCAGCAGCCACCTGGACAGGGGGGAAGGCTACACCTTC. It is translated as CASSHLDRGEGYTF.

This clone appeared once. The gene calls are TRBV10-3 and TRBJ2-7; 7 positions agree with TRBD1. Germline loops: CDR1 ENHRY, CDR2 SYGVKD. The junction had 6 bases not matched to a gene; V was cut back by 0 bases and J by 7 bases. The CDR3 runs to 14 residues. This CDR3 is CAISESAGGREQYF. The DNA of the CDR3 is TGTGCCATCAGTGAGTCCGCAGGGGGTAGGGAGCAGTACTTC.

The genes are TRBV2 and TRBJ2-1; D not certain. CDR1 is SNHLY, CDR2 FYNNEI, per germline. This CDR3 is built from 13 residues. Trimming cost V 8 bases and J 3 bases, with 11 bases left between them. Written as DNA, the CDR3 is TGTGCCAGCGTACGGCTGCTCTACAATGAGCAGTTCTTC. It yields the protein CASVRLLYNEQFF.

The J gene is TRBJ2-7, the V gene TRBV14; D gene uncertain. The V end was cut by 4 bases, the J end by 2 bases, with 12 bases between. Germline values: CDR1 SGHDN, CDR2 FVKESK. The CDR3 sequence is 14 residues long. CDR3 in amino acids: CASSPGFGPYEQYF. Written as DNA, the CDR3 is TGTGCCAGCAGCCCCGGATTCGGGCCCTACGAGCAGTACTTC. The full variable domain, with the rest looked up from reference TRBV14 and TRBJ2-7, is EAGVTQFPSHSVIEKGQTVTLRCDPISGHDNLYWYRRVMGKEIKFLLHFVKESKQDESGMPNNRFLAERTGGTYSTLKVQPAELEDSGVYFCASSPGFGPYEQYFGPGTRLTVT.

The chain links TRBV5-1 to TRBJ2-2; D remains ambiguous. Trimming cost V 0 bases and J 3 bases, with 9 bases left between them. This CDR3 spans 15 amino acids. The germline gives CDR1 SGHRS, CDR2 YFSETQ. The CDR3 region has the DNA TGCGCCAGCAGCTTGGGGCTAAAGGACACCGGGGAGCTGTTTTTT. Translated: CASSLGLKDTGELFF.

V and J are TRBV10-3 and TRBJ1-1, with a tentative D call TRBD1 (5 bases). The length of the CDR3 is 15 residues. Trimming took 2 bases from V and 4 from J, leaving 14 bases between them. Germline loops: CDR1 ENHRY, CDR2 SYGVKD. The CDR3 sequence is CAISEANQGGTEAFF. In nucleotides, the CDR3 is TGTGCCATCAGTGAGGCGAATCAGGGAGGCACTGAAGCTTTCTTT.

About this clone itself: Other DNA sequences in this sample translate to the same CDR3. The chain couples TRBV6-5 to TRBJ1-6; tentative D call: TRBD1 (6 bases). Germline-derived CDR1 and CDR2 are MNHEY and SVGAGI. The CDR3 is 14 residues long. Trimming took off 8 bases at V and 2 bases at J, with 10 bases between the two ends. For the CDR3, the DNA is TGTGCCAGCCGGCAGGGGACCTATAATTCACCCCTCCACTTT. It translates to CASRQGTYNSPLHF.

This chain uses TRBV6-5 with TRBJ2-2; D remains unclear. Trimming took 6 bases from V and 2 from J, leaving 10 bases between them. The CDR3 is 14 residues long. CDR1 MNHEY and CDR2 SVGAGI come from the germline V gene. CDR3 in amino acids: CASSLGFNTGELFF. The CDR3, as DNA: TGTGCCAGCAGCCTCGGTTTTAACACCGGGGAGCTGTTTTTT.

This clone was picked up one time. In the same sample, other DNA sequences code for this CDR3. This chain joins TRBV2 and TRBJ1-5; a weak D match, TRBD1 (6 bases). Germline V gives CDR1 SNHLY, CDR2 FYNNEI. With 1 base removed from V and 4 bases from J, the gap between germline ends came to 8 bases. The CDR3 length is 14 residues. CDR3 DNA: TGTGCCAGCAGTGAAGAGGGGGGTAATCAGCCCCAGCATTTT. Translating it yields CASSEEGGNQPQHF. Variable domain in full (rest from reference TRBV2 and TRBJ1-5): EPEVTQTPSHQVTQMGQEVILRCVPISNHLYFYWYRQILGQKVEFLVSFYNNEISEKSEIFDDQFSVERPDGSNFTLKIRSTKLEDSAMYFCASSEEGGNQPQHFGDGTRLSIL.

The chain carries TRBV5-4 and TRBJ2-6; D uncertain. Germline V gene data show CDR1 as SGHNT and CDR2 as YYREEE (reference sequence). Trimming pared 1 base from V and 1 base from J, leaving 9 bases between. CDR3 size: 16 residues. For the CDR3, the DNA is TGTGCCAGCAGCTTGTCCCCGGAATCTGGGGCCAACGTCCTGACTTTC. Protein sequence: CASSLSPESGANVLTF.

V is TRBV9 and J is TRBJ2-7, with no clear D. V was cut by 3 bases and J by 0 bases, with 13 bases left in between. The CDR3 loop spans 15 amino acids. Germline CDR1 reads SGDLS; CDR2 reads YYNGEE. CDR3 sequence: CASSASATSSYEQYF. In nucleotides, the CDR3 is TGTGCCAGCAGCGCGTCAGCAACGAGCTCCTACGAGCAGTACTTC.

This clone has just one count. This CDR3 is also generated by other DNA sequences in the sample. The CDR3 loop is CASSLLTDTQYF. The CDR3, as DNA: TGTGCCAGCAGCCTACTCACAGATACGCAGTATTTT. The chain is built from TRBV5-4 and TRBJ2-3; D is unclear. This CDR3 has 12 amino acids. Germline CDR1 and CDR2: SGHNT and YYREEE (reference sequence). Trimming stripped 4 bases from V and 2 bases from J, with 5 bases between.

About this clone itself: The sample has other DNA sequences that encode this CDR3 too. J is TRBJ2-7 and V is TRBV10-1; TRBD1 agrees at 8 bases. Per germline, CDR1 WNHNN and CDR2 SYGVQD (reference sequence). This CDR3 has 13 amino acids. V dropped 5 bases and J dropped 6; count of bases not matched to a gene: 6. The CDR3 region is CASSKDRAGEQYF. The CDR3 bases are TGCGCCAGCAGTAAGGACAGGGCCGGCGAGCAGTACTTC.